What follows are 25 T cell receptor beta chains derived from one specimen sequenced in a study of control samples from healthy donors and cancer patients. Repertoires were generated with immunoSEQ multiplex PCR, while TCRdb's copy carries only in-frame clones and drops some. Among 130,000 or so clones listed, approximately 94% were seen once. The material sequenced was blood. The receptors shown here come from a man aged 35 to 55 in good health.

The chain links TRBV19 to TRBJ1-4; no clear D. This CDR3 comprises 15 residues. V was trimmed by 5 bases and J by 0 bases, leaving 10 bases between them. Germline CDR1 is LNHDA and CDR2 is SQIVND (reference sequence). DNA for the CDR3: TGTGCCAGTAGTTATGGCGGATCAACTAATGAAAAACTGTTTTTT. Translating gives CASSYGGSTNEKLFF.

The chain combines TRBV29-1 with TRBJ2-1; TRBD2 agrees at 7 bases. Germline lookup yields CDR1 SQVTM and CDR2 ANQGSEA. V lost 7 bases and J lost 0; bases outside the gene matches: 9. This CDR3 is built from 15 residues. Here the CDR3 DNA reads TGCAGCGGGGGAGGGACCGACTCCTCCTACAATGAGCAGTTCTTC. Protein product: CSGGGTDSSYNEQFF.

CDR3 protein: CASTPGQGAQDEQFF. The CDR3 bases are TGTGCCAGCACCCCGGGACAGGGGGCGCAGGATGAGCAGTTCTTC. V is TRBV9 and J is TRBJ2-1, with 12 positions matching TRBD1. Per germline, CDR1 SGDLS and CDR2 YYNGEE. This CDR3 has 15 amino acids. V lost 6 bases, J lost 8 bases, and 9 bases stayed unmatched.

V and J are TRBV9 and TRBJ1-1; 9 positions match TRBD1. CDR3 length: 17 residues. The V segment lost 0 bases and the J segment 2 bases; nucleotides outside the gene matches: 8. Germline V lookup: CDR1 SGDLS, CDR2 YYNGEE. CDR3 sequence: CASSVAGGQGPNTEAFF. The CDR3 DNA reads as TGTGCCAGCAGCGTAGCAGGTGGACAGGGGCCTAACACTGAAGCTTTCTTT.

V usage is TRBV7-9 and J usage is TRBJ2-5; 9 nucleotides match TRBD2. The CDR3 is made up of 17 amino acids. Germline assignment: CDR1 SEHNR and CDR2 FQNEAQ (reference sequence). V trimming: 4 bases; J trimming: 5 bases; junction bases outside the gene matches: 14. The chain's CDR3 is CASSSRPWTSERETQYF. For the CDR3, the DNA is TGTGCCAGCAGCTCCAGACCCTGGACTAGCGAGAGGGAGACCCAGTACTTC.

V usage is TRBV5-6 and J usage is TRBJ1-1, with D uncertain. There are 12 residues in the CDR3. With 2 bases removed from V and 3 bases from J, the gap between germline ends came to 5 bases. Germline CDR1 and CDR2: SGHDT and YYEEEE. CDR3 amino acids: CASSFGDTEAFF. CDR3 bases: TGTGCCAGCAGCTTTGGGGACACTGAAGCTTTCTTT.

V gene TRBV6-5 combines with J gene TRBJ2-7, with TRBD1 matching over 9 bases. V shed 7 bases and J 7 bases; nucleotides not matched to a gene: 14. CDR3 size: 15 residues. Germline loops: CDR1 MNHEY, CDR2 SVGAGI. CDR3 coding DNA: TGTGCCAGCATCTTCCTCTCGGGGACAGGGAGAGAGCAGTACTTC. It encodes CASIFLSGTGREQYF.

Only one count was recorded for this clone. The gene calls are TRBV6-6 and TRBJ2-5, with TRBD2 matching 10 bases. The CDR3 is 13 residues long. Germline loops: CDR1 MNHNY, CDR2 SVGAGI (reference sequence). Trimming took 6 bases from V and 5 from J; bases not matched to a gene: 3. The DNA for the CDR3 is TGTGCCAGCAGCGGGACTAGCGTGGAGACCCAGTACTTC. As protein: CASSGTSVETQYF.

V is TRBV28 and J is TRBJ2-5, with TRBD2 identical over 7 bases. V shed 5 bases and J 5 bases; nucleotides not matched to a gene: 8. The CDR3 is 14 amino acids. CDR1 is MDHEN, CDR2 SYDVKM, per germline. CDR3 sequence: CASSPGLVRETQYF. DNA of the CDR3: TGTGCCAGCAGTCCTGGACTAGTTAGGGAGACCCAGTACTTC.

V usage is TRBV25-1 and J usage is TRBJ1-1; D is perhaps TRBD1 (5 bases). Trimming removed 1 base at V and 2 bases at J, with 11 bases between. CDR1 and CDR2 (germline): MGHDK, SYGVNS. This CDR3 contains 15 residues. CDR3 in amino acids: CASSESRQSNTEAFF. CDR3 bases: TGTGCCAGCAGTGAATCCCGACAGTCTAACACTGAAGCTTTCTTT.

V gene TRBV4-1 combines with J gene TRBJ1-5, with unresolved D. This CDR3 region has 14 residues. Germline V gene sequence: CDR1 MGHRA, CDR2 YSYEKL. Trimming left V 0 bases short and J 4 bases short, with 7 bases between. CDR3 coding DNA: TGCGCCAGCAGCCAAGAAACAGAAAATCAGCCCCAGCATTTT. Amino acid sequence: CASSQETENQPQHF.

The CDR3 DNA reads as TGTGCCAGCAGCTTGTACCCGGACGAAACGCAGTATTTT. This encodes CASSLYPDETQYF. The chain is built from TRBV5-4 and TRBJ2-3; D gene unclear. This CDR3 contains 13 residues. Between the trimmed V and J ends, which lost 1 base and 9 bases, there was a span of 12 bases. CDR1 is SGHNT, CDR2 YYREEE, per germline (reference sequence). Combining the CDR3 with reference TRBV5-4 and TRBJ2-3 gives the whole variable domain ETGVTQSPTHLIKTRGQQVTLRCSSQSGHNTVSWYQQALGQGPQFIFQYYREEENGRGNFPPRFSGLQFPNYSSELNVNALELDDSALYLCASSLYPDETQYFGPGTRLTVL.

The rearrangement uses TRBV19 and TRBJ2-7; 7 bases agree with TRBD2. CDR1 and CDR2 from the germline V gene are LNHDA and SQIVND (reference sequence). The CDR3 sequence is 14 residues long. J gave up 2 bases and V 3 bases, and 4 bases lay outside the gene matches. The CDR3 reads CASSIREVPYEQYF. The DNA for the CDR3 is TGTGCCAGTAGTATTCGGGAGGTACCCTACGAGCAGTACTTC.

V is TRBV18 and J is TRBJ1-2; unclear D gene. The CDR3 runs 15 residues. CDR1 and CDR2 (germline): KGHSH, LQKENI. Trimming cost V 3 bases and J 7 bases, with 18 bases left between them. The chain's CDR3 is CASSPEQPSLRGYTF. The CDR3 DNA follows: TGTGCCAGCTCACCTGAACAGCCAAGTTTGCGTGGCTACACCTTC.

The chain has TRBV2 and TRBJ1-2, with TRBD1 identical over 10 bases. V trimming: 4 bases; J trimming: 7 bases; junction bases outside the gene matches: 9. This CDR3 region has 15 residues. CDR1 SNHLY and CDR2 FYNNEI come from the germline V gene. The CDR3 loop is CASSVRQGANRGYTF. DNA of the CDR3: TGTGCCAGCAGTGTGCGACAGGGGGCTAATCGTGGCTACACCTTC.

The J gene is TRBJ2-5, the V gene TRBV24-1; 7 bases are shared with TRBD1. The CDR3 extends over 15 amino acids. Germline CDR1 and CDR2: KGHDR and SFDVKD. J was trimmed by 4 bases and V by 0 bases; bases with no gene match: 4. The CDR3 here is CATSDLRGRGETQYF. CDR3 nucleotides: TGTGCCACCAGTGATTTGAGGGGGCGCGGAGAGACCCAGTACTTC.

This chain's CDR3 is CASSLQGVNQPQHF. CDR3 nucleotides: TGTGCCAGCAGTTTGCAGGGGGTTAATCAGCCCCAGCATTTT. V and J are TRBV27 and TRBJ1-5; TRBD1 matches at 7 bases. Germline CDR1 reads MNHEY; CDR2 reads SMNVEV (reference sequence). The CDR3 spans 14 residues. V lost 3 bases, J lost 4 bases, and 3 bases stayed unmatched.

The chain has TRBV28 and TRBJ1-1; D gene ambiguous. This CDR3 has 13 residues. CDR1 is MDHEN, CDR2 SYDVKM, per germline. V lost 6 bases and J 0 bases, leaving 8 bases between the germline ends. The CDR3 sequence is CASSPALNTEAFF. The CDR3, as DNA: TGTGCCAGCAGCCCGGCTCTGAACACTGAAGCTTTCTTT.

This chain connects TRBV4-1 to TRBJ2-1, with a possible D match to TRBD1 (5 bases). CDR3 length: 16 amino acids. Germline V gene sequence: CDR1 MGHRA, CDR2 YSYEKL. V lost 0 bases and J lost 6, with 15 bases in between. CDR3: CASSQEWVGATNEQFF. CDR3 in DNA: TGCGCCAGCAGCCAAGAGTGGGTAGGGGCGACCAATGAGCAGTTCTTC.

The chain couples TRBV19 to TRBJ1-2, with D maybe TRBD1 (6 bases). The germline CDR1 and CDR2 sequences are LNHDA and SQIVND (reference sequence). The CDR3 spans 13 residues. Trimming left V 10 bases short and J 6 bases short, with 18 bases between. CDR3 residues: CATDTGTRNGYTF. The CDR3 nucleotides read TGTGCCACGGACACAGGGACTAGGAATGGCTACACCTTC.

This clone appeared once. The CDR3 DNA reads TGTGCCAGCAGGTGGGGAGGGGGCGCGAGTAATTCACCCCTCCACTTT. Amino acid sequence: CASRWGGGASNSPLHF. V is TRBV28 and J is TRBJ1-6; 7 nucleotides align to TRBD1. The junction had 11 bases not matched to a gene; V was cut back by 6 bases and J by 6 bases. This CDR3 is built from 16 residues. Per germline, CDR1 MDHEN and CDR2 SYDVKM.

The chain carries TRBV11-2 and TRBJ2-3; D is tentatively TRBD1 or TRBD2 (5 bases each). The germline V and J ends were trimmed by 5 bases and 2 bases, with 17 bases remaining between them. This CDR3 region has 16 residues. Germline values: CDR1 SGHAT, CDR2 FQNNGV. The CDR3 reads CASSPGRGRPTDTQYF. CDR3 coding DNA: TGTGCCAGCAGCCCGGGTCGGGGCAGGCCCACAGATACGCAGTATTTT.

V usage is TRBV7-9 and J usage is TRBJ1-6; 9 bases fit TRBD1. This CDR3 is built from 15 residues. The V gene's germline CDR1 is SEHNR and CDR2 FQNEAQ (reference sequence). The V and J ends lost 5 bases and 5 bases, in that order; junction bases with no gene match: 4. The CDR3 protein is CASSLGDRDNSPLHF. For the CDR3, the DNA is TGTGCCAGCAGCCTAGGGGACAGGGATAATTCACCCCTCCACTTT.

The rearrangement links TRBV5-6 to TRBJ1-5; TRBD1 aligns across 7 bases. V lost 4 bases, J lost 0 bases, and 4 bases stayed unmatched. This CDR3 is built from 15 residues. Germline-derived CDR1 and CDR2 are SGHDT and YYEEEE. In DNA form, the CDR3 reads TGTGCCAGCAGCGAGGGGACAGTTAGCAATCAGCCCCAGCATTTT. Translating gives CASSEGTVSNQPQHF. The full variable domain, completed using reference TRBV5-6 and TRBJ1-5, is DAGVTQSPTHLIKTRGQQVTLRCSPKSGHDTVSWYQQALGQGPQFIFQYYEEEERQRGNFPDRFSGHQFPNYSSELNVNALLLGDSALYLCASSEGTVSNQPQHFGDGTRLSIL.

The chain carries TRBV13 and TRBJ1-6, with D uncertain. V gave up 4 bases and J gave up 8 bases, with 15 bases separating them. This CDR3 has 15 residues. Germline V gene lookup returns CDR1 PRHDT and CDR2 FYEKMQ (reference sequence). CDR3 DNA sequence: TGTGCCAGCAGCTCCCGACCGGACGAGGATTCACCCCTCCACTTT. Translating gives CASSSRPDEDSPLHF.